What follows are 2 T cell receptor beta chains derived from one specimen sequenced in a study of T cells in Graves' hyperthyroidism and ophthalmopathy. Amplification of TCR beta CDR3 regions used RNA as the template. HTBI primers were used for first-round RT-PCR of the TCR CDR3. TCRdb re-analysed the multiplex PCR reads in MiXCR, keeping a single row per CDR3 protein. In the table there are 300,000 to 400,000 distinct CDR3 sequences, about 14% of which are singletons. The source material was blood. All receptors come from a woman in her 30s with Graves' hyperthyroidism.

This clonotype was picked up many times. This CDR3 is CASRLLPGHLFF. Written as DNA, the CDR3 is TGTGCCAGCAGATTGTTACCGGGACATCTGTTTTTT. The chain couples TRBV12-3 or TRBV12-4 to TRBJ2-2, with a possible D match to TRBD1 (6 bases). The V gene lost 6 bases and the J gene lost 14 bases, with 16 bases spanning the gap. The CDR3 runs 12 residues.

This clonotype was counted many times. V is TRBV13 and J is TRBJ1-1; TRBD1 aligns across 7 bases. Germline CDR1 is PRHDT and CDR2 is FYEKMQ (reference sequence). The CDR3 is 13 amino acids. The V gene end was trimmed by 8 bases and the J gene end by 0 bases; junction bases not matched to a gene: 3. The CDR3 DNA reads as TGTGCCAGCGGGACAGTACTGAACACTGAAGCTTTCTTT. This gives the protein CASGTVLNTEAFF. Supplemented by reference TRBV13 and TRBJ1-1, the full variable domain reads AAGVIQSPRHLIKEKRETATLKCYPIPRHDTVYWYQQGPGQDPQFLISFYEKMQSDKGSIPDRFSAQQFSDYHSELNMSSLELGDSALYFCASGTVLNTEAFFGQGTRLTVV.